The source of this TCR beta chain is a study of blood T cell repertoires in COVID-19. The protocol was immunoSEQ multiplex PCR, while the TCRdb copy is restricted to in-frame clones and leaves out a portion. The sample has some 100,000 clones; approximately 83% are singletons. J lost 3 bases, V lost 2 bases, and 4 bases had no gene match. CDR1 is SGHRS and CDR2 is YFSETQ in the germline V gene. The CDR3 covers 15 residues. V is TRBV5-1 and J is TRBJ2-3; 9 nucleotides align to TRBD1. Input material: PBMCs or T cells enriched from blood (not recorded which). The clonotype was recovered from a woman aged 45 to 65 who had recovered from COVID-19. The CDR3 DNA is TGCGCCAGCAGCTTAGGGACAGGGCAAACAGATACGCAGTATTTT. It is translated as CASSLGTGQTDTQYF.